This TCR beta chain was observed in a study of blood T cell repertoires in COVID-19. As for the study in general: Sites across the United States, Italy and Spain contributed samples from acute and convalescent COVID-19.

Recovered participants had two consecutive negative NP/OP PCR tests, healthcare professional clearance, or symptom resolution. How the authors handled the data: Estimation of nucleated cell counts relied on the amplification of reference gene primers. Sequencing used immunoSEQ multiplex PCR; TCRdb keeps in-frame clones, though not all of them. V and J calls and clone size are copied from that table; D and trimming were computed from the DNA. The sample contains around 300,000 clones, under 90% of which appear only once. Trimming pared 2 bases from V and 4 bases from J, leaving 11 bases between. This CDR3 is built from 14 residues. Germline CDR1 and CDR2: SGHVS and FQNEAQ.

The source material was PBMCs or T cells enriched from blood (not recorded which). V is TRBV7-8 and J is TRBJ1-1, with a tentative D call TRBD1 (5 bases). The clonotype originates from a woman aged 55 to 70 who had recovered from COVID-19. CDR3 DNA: TGTGCCAGCAGCTTATCCCGGGGGGGCACTGAAGCTTTCTTT. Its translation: CASSLSRGGTEAFF.